The 6 T cell receptor beta chains reported below all come from one sample, sequenced in a study of T-cell memory formation after mild COVID-19. Using its own MiXCR run on the 5' RACE reads, TCRdb lists one record per CDR3 protein. In the table there are 350,000 or so distinct CDR3 sequences, 20% to 25% of which are singletons. Sample: PBMCs or a T cell subset sorted from them (not recorded which). All receptors derive from an adult woman who had mild COVID-19 (a few samples of this study predate the infection). Cell type and time point are not known.

The CDR3 reads CAMGGAGVGQETQYF. Written as DNA, the CDR3 is TGTGCCATGGGGGGAGCAGGGGTTGGTCAAGAGACCCAGTACTTC. The rearrangement links TRBV10-3 to TRBJ2-5, with D possibly being TRBD1 or TRBD2 (6 bases each). There are 15 residues in the CDR3. Germline CDR1 reads ENHRY; CDR2 reads SYGVKD. V was cut by 9 bases and J by 2 bases, with 19 bases left in between.

V and J are TRBV5-4 and TRBJ1-2, with D possibly matching TRBD1 (5 bases). The germline V gene encodes CDR1 SGHNT and CDR2 YYREEE (reference sequence). Trimming took 4 bases from V and 8 from J, leaving 15 bases between them. The CDR3 is 13 residues long. The CDR3 DNA sequence: TGTGCCAGCAGCGGGGGTGGGCCCGGGGGCTACACCTTC. Its protein product is CASSGGGPGGYTF.

The chain recombines TRBV7-3 with TRBJ2-3; the match to TRBD2 covers 10 bases. V shed 0 bases, J shed 6 bases, and the junction held 3 bases outside the gene matches. The CDR3 sequence is 15 residues long. Germline-derived CDR1 and CDR2 are SGHTA and FQGTGA. This CDR3 is CASSLTSGGLDTQYF. CDR3 nucleotide sequence: TGTGCCAGCAGCTTAACTAGCGGGGGGCTCGATACGCAGTATTTT.

The chain employs TRBV12-3 or TRBV12-4 and TRBJ1-6, with D unclear. V gave up 5 bases and J gave up 14 bases, with 13 bases separating them. The CDR3 is made up of 12 amino acids. CDR3 region: CASSLDRPALHF. The DNA for the CDR3 is TGTGCCAGCAGTCTGGACCGGCCGGCCCTCCACTTT.

The chain links TRBV19 to TRBJ2-1, with D tentatively TRBD1 or TRBD2 (5 bases each). The CDR3 is 13 residues long. V was trimmed by 6 bases and J by 7 bases, leaving 13 bases between them. Germline assignment: CDR1 LNHDA and CDR2 SQIVND (reference sequence). The CDR3 here is CASSSRGGNEQFF. Here the CDR3 DNA reads TGTGCCAGTAGCAGTCGTGGGGGTAATGAGCAGTTCTTC.

In its sample, this clonotype was seen a few times. The chain couples TRBV12-3 or TRBV12-4 to TRBJ1-5; the D is unclear. The CDR3 loop spans 14 amino acids. Deletions cut 2 bases from V and 0 bases from J, with 5 bases between. The CDR3 nucleotides are TGTGCCAGCAGTTTACAAAGTAGCAATCAGCCCCAGCATTTT. Translation gives CASSLQSSNQPQHF.